This T cell receptor beta chain originates from a study of T cells in Graves' hyperthyroidism and ophthalmopathy. Diagnosis rested on symptoms, serum thyroxine and TRAb, thyroid ultrasound, and orbital computed tomography. Study outcomes and limitations: Prediction of ophthalmopathy progression came a median about 6 months pre-onset.

About this clonotype itself: Its antigen is as yet unknown.

This CDR3 is built from 17 residues. Trimming shortened V by 1 base and J by 2 bases, and 17 bases separated the two germline ends. Germline CDR1 is LNHNV and CDR2 is YYDKDF (reference sequence). Regions amplified from RNA transcripts were the TCR beta CDR3 regions. Primed by the HTBI set, a first-round RT-PCR was run on the TCR CDR3. TCRdb re-derived calls from the multiplex PCR reads in MiXCR, one entry per CDR3 protein. The data contain roughly 500,000 distinct CDR3 sequences, 40% to 50% of them singletons. The material sequenced was peripheral blood or thyroid tissue (not recorded which). This chain links TRBV15 with TRBJ1-2; the D gene is possibly TRBD1 (6 bases). The receptor's source is an adult woman with Graves' disease, either hyperthyroidism or ophthalmopathy (not recorded which). The CDR3 DNA reads as TGTGCCACCAGCAGAGGGACAGCAACATCAATGAACTATGGCTACACCTTC. Protein: CATSRGTATSMNYGYTF. The variable domain in full, completed from reference TRBV15 and TRBJ1-2, reads DAMVIQNPRYQVTQFGKPVTLSCSQTLNHNVMYWYQQKSSQAPKLLFHYYDKDFNNEADTPDNFQSRRPNTSFCFLDIRSPGLGDTAMYLCATSRGTATSMNYGYTFGSGTRLTVV.